Sequencing of this TCR beta chain was carried out in a study of blood T cells in healthy people across ages. Donors were systemically healthy Caucasian individuals from Russia aged about 6 to 90 years. Study results and limitations: Investigators viewed diversity estimates from one million T cells as underestimates, the study reported. Naive CD4+ cell counts and diversity both ran higher in long-lived than in aged donors.

On this clonotype itself: What it binds is not known.

The second PCR ran about 6 to 12 cycles with a sample-barcoded 5' primer and J-beta primers. One entry per CDR3 protein, called by TCRdb with MiXCR from the 5' RACE reads. The sample includes 650,000 to 1,000,000 distinct CDR3 sequences, about 36% of them seen just once. This TCR was sampled from a man in his late teens or twenties in good health. Input material: blood.

CDR3 amino acids: CACRWTGLLYGYTF. The CDR3, as DNA: TGTGCCTGCCGGTGGACAGGGCTCCTCTATGGCTACACCTTC. The chain couples TRBV2 to TRBJ1-2, with 8 positions matching TRBD1. The CDR3 is 14 amino acids. With V trimmed by 11 bases and J by 4 bases, 12 bases remained unmatched. In germline, CDR1 is SNHLY, CDR2 FYNNEI.